The 6 T cell receptor beta chains reported below all come from one sample, sequenced in a study of T cell responses to AZD1222 COVID-19 vaccine. TCRdb's copy holds only in-frame clones and misses some; the assay was immunoSEQ multiplex PCR. The repertoire consists of approximately 180,000 clones, with roughly 87% occurring once and the leading ten covering 2.6%. The sequences come from peripheral blood, collected on day 0 of AZD1222 vaccination. These receptors were obtained from an adult in good health.

This clone was seen just once. The rearrangement uses TRBV5-6 and TRBJ1-2; no clear D gene. CDR1 and CDR2 (germline): SGHDT, YYEEEE. The CDR3 loop spans 11 amino acids. Trimming removed 7 bases from V and 4 bases from J, with 8 bases in between. The CDR3 DNA reads TGTGCCAGCGGCGAGGGCTATGGCTACACCTTC. Amino acids: CASGEGYGYTF.

This clone was seen just once. V and J are TRBV11-3 and TRBJ2-1; 7 positions agree with TRBD1. The CDR3 totals 15 residues. After removal of 5 bases from V and 4 bases from J, the junction contained 8 bases not matched to a gene. In germline, CDR1 is SGHNT, CDR2 YENEEA. The DNA of the CDR3 is TGTGCCAGCAGCGCAGACGGGACAGATTACAATGAGCAGTTCTTC. Its protein is CASSADGTDYNEQFF.

DNA for the CDR3: TGTGCCAGCAGAACTAGCGGGAGGTTCCCCACCAATGAGCAGTTCTTC. This gives the protein CASRTSGRFPTNEQFF. The chain is built from TRBV7-8 and TRBJ2-1; 12 bases agree with TRBD2. The junction had 9 bases not matched to a gene; V was cut back by 6 bases and J by 6 bases. This CDR3 is 16 amino acids long. Germline lookup yields CDR1 SGHVS and CDR2 FQNEAQ.

The sample holds a few counts of this clone. V gene TRBV18 combines with J gene TRBJ2-6; possible D gene TRBD2, 6 bases. The CDR3 has 16 residues. V gave up 2 bases and J gave up 13 bases, with 21 bases separating them. Per germline, CDR1 KGHSH and CDR2 LQKENI. The CDR3 DNA reads TGTGCCAGCTCACCAAGGTCGGGCACCGGGGGAAGGGTCCTGACTTTC. This translates into CASSPRSGTGGRVLTF.

This chain links TRBV29-1 with TRBJ2-7; possible D gene TRBD1, 5 bases. Germline loops: CDR1 SQVTM, CDR2 ANQGSEA. CDR3 length: 15 amino acids. V was pared by 2 bases and J by 4 bases, with 18 bases between. The CDR3 protein is CSVERLAGWRYEQYF. CDR3 sequence (DNA): TGCAGCGTTGAACGGTTGGCAGGGTGGCGGTACGAGCAGTACTTC.

This clone was seen only a few times. CDR3 residues: CASSQDSRGGEAFF. The CDR3 nucleotides are TGTGCCAGCAGCCAAGATAGTAGAGGAGGAGAAGCTTTCTTT. This chain links TRBV4-2 with TRBJ1-1; D is uncertain. CDR1 LGHNA and CDR2 YNFKEQ come from the germline V gene. The CDR3 consists of 14 residues. Between the trimmed V and J ends, which lost 0 bases and 8 bases, there was a span of 13 bases.